This TCR beta chain was obtained from a study of spatial heterogeneity in lung cancer. Sample time point: blood at routine non-recurrence follow-up after resection. TCRdb independently ran MiXCR on the 5' RACE reads; one entry per CDR3 protein. The table records around 45,000 distinct CDR3 sequences, 20% to 25% of them present only once. The V gene lost 5 bases and the J gene lost 10 bases, with 12 bases spanning the gap. The CDR3 loop spans 12 amino acids. The V and J genes are TRBV12-3 or TRBV12-4 and TRBJ1-3; D remains unclear. This material consisted of PBMCs, taken at follow-up. The clonotype was recovered from a female donor with early-stage non-small cell lung cancer. The CDR3 nucleotides read TGTGCCAGCAGTCCTCAAAGTGGTACCATATATTTT. It codes for CASSPQSGTIYF.